One and the same sample provided the 28 T cell receptor beta chains below, sequenced in a study of cytomegalovirus exposure and HLA in healthy donors (dated by TCRdb to about 2017). To prepare the library, the immunoSEQ multiplex PCR assay was applied. A mixture of 60 forward primers for TCR Vbeta segments and 13 reverse primers for TCR Jbeta segments was used in the multiplex PCR. Entries here come from immuneACCESS through TCRdb and include only in-frame sequences with V and J called. Some clones fail to appear in such tables; in the studies checked, an unresolved V gene covers under half of the shortfall, and the cause of the remainder is unknown. Counted in this sample were over 200,000 clones; approximately 90% of them appeared once. The ten largest clonotypes hold less than 1.2% of the sample. The sequenced sample consisted of PBMCs. The receptors originated from a woman younger than 30 in good health and CMV-seronegative.

V and J are TRBV21-1 and TRBJ1-2; the listed D gene, TRBD1, was not tested against the DNA. TRBV21-1 is an annotated pseudogene. The CDR3 covers 13 residues. This CDR3 is CARKRRVLSGYTF. The CDR3 region has the DNA TGTGCCAGGAAACGCAGGGTATTGAGCGGCTACACCTTC.

This clone appeared once. The chain has TRBV15 and TRBJ1-5, with TRBD1 matching 9 bases. V lost 3 bases, J lost 11 bases, and 8 bases stayed unmatched. The CDR3 runs to 14 residues. The V gene's germline CDR1 is LNHNV and CDR2 YYDKDF (reference sequence). The CDR3 DNA reads as TGTGCCACCAGCAGGGACAGGGGACGAGGGGCCCAGCATTTT. It encodes CATSRDRGRGAQHF.

This chain uses TRBV19 with TRBJ2-1; 9 nucleotides line up with TRBD1. There are 16 residues in the CDR3. V lost 3 bases to trimming and J lost 6 bases; unmatched junction nucleotides: 9. Germline V gene lookup returns CDR1 LNHDA and CDR2 SQIVND (reference sequence). The CDR3 loop is CASSILVGQGPNEQFF. In DNA, the CDR3 is TGTGCCAGTAGTATTCTTGTGGGACAGGGTCCCAATGAGCAGTTCTTC.

The chain recombines TRBV4-3 with TRBJ2-7; TRBD2 aligns across 7 bases. Germline loops: CDR1 LGHNA, CDR2 YSLEER. The junction had 6 bases not matched to a gene; V was cut back by 0 bases and J by 4 bases. CDR3 size: 15 residues. For the CDR3, the DNA is TGCGCCAGCAGCCAAGATCCCCGGGAGGCGTACGAGCAGTACTTC. Its translation: CASSQDPREAYEQYF.

This rearrangement joins TRBV7-9 to TRBJ1-4, with a possible D match to TRBD1 (6 bases). Germline V lookup: CDR1 SEHNR, CDR2 FQNEAQ (reference sequence). This CDR3 spans 15 amino acids. Trimming cost V 7 bases and J 0 bases, with 12 bases left between them. Here the CDR3 reads CASNLGTTTNEKLFF. CDR3 nucleotides: TGTGCCAGCAACCTAGGGACAACAACTAATGAAAAACTGTTTTTT.

This chain joins TRBV6-6 and TRBJ1-5; D unclear. The germline gives CDR1 MNHNY, CDR2 SVGAGI (reference sequence). V was clipped by 6 bases and J by 5 bases, with 11 bases between them. CDR3 size: 13 residues. CDR3 in amino acids: CASRSLNYQPQHF. CDR3 DNA: TGTGCCAGCAGGTCCCTAAATTATCAGCCCCAGCATTTT.

This clone was found once. J is TRBJ2-1 and V is TRBV14; possible D gene TRBD1, 6 bases. Germline CDR1 reads SGHDN; CDR2 reads FVKESK. Trimming shortened V by 9 bases and J by 4 bases, and 13 bases separated the two germline ends. CDR3 length: 13 amino acids. CDR3 region: CASSGTLYNEQFF. As DNA, the CDR3 is TGTGCCAGTTCCGGGACACTATACAATGAGCAGTTCTTC. The variable domain in full, completed from reference TRBV14 and TRBJ2-1, reads EAGVTQFPSHSVIEKGQTVTLRCDPISGHDNLYWYRRVMGKEIKFLLHFVKESKQDESGMPNNRFLAERTGGTYSTLKVQPAELEDSGVYFCASSGTLYNEQFFGPGTRLTVL.

On this clone itself: The sample has other DNA sequences that encode this CDR3 too. This sequence joins TRBV4-2 and TRBJ2-7, with D possibly TRBD2 on 6 matching bases. The germline CDR1 and CDR2 sequences are LGHNA and YNFKEQ. Trimming stripped 1 base from V and 2 bases from J, with 12 bases between. This CDR3 has 15 amino acids. The DNA for the CDR3 is TGTGCCAGCAGCCAAGTTGGGACTGGTCCCTACGAGCAGTACTTC. It translates to CASSQVGTGPYEQYF.

The rearrangement joins TRBV6-5 to TRBJ1-2, with a tentative D call TRBD1 (6 bases). The germline V and J ends were trimmed by 0 bases and 1 base, with 6 bases remaining between them. Germline V CDR1 and CDR2: MNHEY, SVGAGI. CDR3 length: 14 residues. The CDR3 spells CASSYSDSNYGYTF. CDR3 coding DNA: TGTGCCAGCAGTTACTCGGACAGTAACTATGGCTACACCTTC.

This clone was seen just once. The chain uses TRBV19 and TRBJ2-3; the match to TRBD2 covers 7 bases. CDR3 size: 16 residues. The V and J ends lost 7 bases and 0 bases, in that order; junction bases with no gene match: 10. CDR1 LNHDA and CDR2 SQIVND come from the germline V gene (reference sequence). The CDR3 loop is CASTARLGGSTDTQYF. The CDR3 nucleotides are TGTGCCAGTACCGCTCGGTTGGGGGGGAGCACAGATACGCAGTATTTT.

The V and J genes are TRBV18 and TRBJ1-1, with unresolved D. This CDR3 is 13 amino acids long. Germline V gives CDR1 KGHSH, CDR2 LQKENI. V was clipped by 6 bases and J by 3 bases, with 11 bases between them. The CDR3 nucleotides are TGTGCCAGCTCCCTCGCCGGTGACACTGAAGCTTTCTTT. As protein: CASSLAGDTEAFF.

The chain carries TRBV6-1 and TRBJ2-7, with TRBD1 matching over 8 bases. Germline lookup yields CDR1 MNHNS and CDR2 SASEGT. This CDR3 is 14 amino acids long. With V trimmed by 6 bases and J by 0 bases, 4 bases remained unmatched. The DNA of the CDR3 is TGTGCCAGCAGGATGACAGGGGACTCCTACGAGCAGTACTTC. Its protein is CASRMTGDSYEQYF.

The chain joins TRBV11-2 to TRBJ2-7; 10 bases align to TRBD2. Trimming took 4 bases from V and 6 from J; bases not matched to a gene: 9. The CDR3 is 15 residues long. Germline CDR1 and CDR2: SGHAT and FQNNGV. CDR3 DNA: TGTGCCAGCAGCTCTTCAAGCGGGAGGGCCCGCGAGCAGTACTTC. It yields the protein CASSSSSGRAREQYF.

The chain uses TRBV7-6 and TRBJ2-1, with D hard to call. Trimming removed 1 base at V and 5 bases at J, with 6 bases between. Germline CDR1 is SGHVS and CDR2 is FNYEAQ. The CDR3 consists of 13 residues. The CDR3 loop is CASSLGQDNEQFF. The CDR3 DNA follows: TGTGCCAGCAGCTTAGGTCAGGACAATGAGCAGTTCTTC.

This clone was found once. The chain is built from TRBV7-9 and TRBJ2-7, with D possibly matching TRBD1 (7 bases). Trimming stripped 5 bases from V and 4 bases from J, with 30 bases between. The CDR3 is 19 residues long. The V gene's germline CDR1 is SEHNR and CDR2 FQNEAQ (reference sequence). Here the CDR3 DNA reads TGTGCCAGCAGCCGGATTATGGGCCCAGGGGGACGGGGGAAATACGAGCAGTACTTC. Protein product: CASSRIMGPGGRGKYEQYF.

The rearrangement joins TRBV25-1 to TRBJ2-3; weak D call: TRBD1 (8 bases). This CDR3 has 17 residues. Trimming stripped 6 bases from V and 1 base from J, with 20 bases between. Germline V lookup: CDR1 MGHDK, CDR2 SYGVNS. In DNA form, the CDR3 reads TGTGCCAGCAGGGGACAGGTTTGGCTAGCGGGCACAGATACGCAGTATTTT. Its translation is CASRGQVWLAGTDTQYF.

The chain employs TRBV4-3 and TRBJ2-1; 7 positions agree with TRBD2. The CDR3 has 16 amino acids. Germline loops: CDR1 LGHNA, CDR2 YSLEER. Trimming cost V 0 bases and J 10 bases; bases outside gene matches: 12. CDR3 sequence (DNA): TGCGCCAGCAGCCAAGATGGCCCCGTTACGGGGGGAGAGCAGTTCTTC. Amino acids: CASSQDGPVTGGEQFF.

This clone is a singleton in its sample. The chain carries TRBV5-4 and TRBJ2-7, with a weak D call TRBD2 (5 bases). V shed 5 bases and J shed 5 bases, with 11 bases lying between them. Germline CDR1 and CDR2: SGHNT and YYREEE (reference sequence). The CDR3 contains 12 residues. DNA for the CDR3: TGTGCCAGCAGTCAAACTAGTAACGAGCAGTACTTC. As protein: CASSQTSNEQYF.

The chain joins TRBV2 to TRBJ1-1; a possible D gene is TRBD1 (5 bases). This CDR3 comprises 14 residues. V dropped 4 bases and J dropped 0 bases, with 9 bases sitting between them. Germline V gene sequence: CDR1 SNHLY, CDR2 FYNNEI. CDR3 nucleotides: TGTGCCAGCAGTGTCCAGGGCGTGAACACTGAAGCTTTCTTT. This encodes CASSVQGVNTEAFF.

V and J are TRBV11-2 and TRBJ2-2; 13 nucleotides align to TRBD2. CDR3 length: 17 residues. The V gene's germline CDR1 is SGHAT and CDR2 FQNNGV. Losses at the gene ends were 1 base for V and 5 bases for J; bases not matched to a gene: 4. CDR3 nucleotide sequence: TGTGCCAGCAGCTTAGGCCCGACTAGCGGGGGGACCGGGGAGCTGTTTTTT. Protein product: CASSLGPTSGGTGELFF.

This chain uses TRBV5-5 with TRBJ2-1; weak D call: TRBD2 (5 bases). The CDR3 has 15 residues. The germline CDR1 and CDR2 sequences are SGHKS and YYEKEE (reference sequence). V lost 1 base and J 3 bases, leaving 11 bases between the germline ends. The CDR3 loop is CASSLYLAGYNEQFF. In DNA, the CDR3 is TGTGCCAGCAGCTTGTACCTAGCTGGCTACAATGAGCAGTTCTTC.

The J gene is TRBJ2-2, the V gene TRBV19, with 7 bases fitting TRBD1. The V gene end was trimmed by 5 bases and the J gene end by 3 bases; junction bases not matched to a gene: 9. The V gene's germline CDR1 is LNHDA and CDR2 SQIVND (reference sequence). The CDR3 covers 16 residues. The CDR3: CASSPRDRVYTGELFF. The CDR3 DNA is TGTGCCAGTAGTCCTCGCGACAGGGTATACACCGGGGAGCTGTTTTTT.

V gene TRBV9 combines with J gene TRBJ1-6; a possible D gene is TRBD1 (5 bases). V lost 1 base and J lost 7, with 12 bases in between. Germline CDR1 SGDLS, CDR2 YYNGEE. The CDR3 spans 15 residues. CDR3 sequence reads: CASSVSVTENSPLHF. As DNA, the CDR3 is TGTGCCAGCAGCGTATCTGTGACAGAGAATTCACCCCTCCACTTT.

The chain combines TRBV6-6 with TRBJ2-7; 16 positions match TRBD2. V dropped 3 bases and J dropped 9; count of bases not matched to a gene: 5. This CDR3 region has 15 residues. In germline, CDR1 is MNHNY, CDR2 SVGAGI (reference sequence). The CDR3 coding sequence is TGTGCCAGCAGTTATGGGACTAGCGGGAGGGTTGGGCAGTACTTC. Translating gives CASSYGTSGRVGQYF.

V gene TRBV4-1 combines with J gene TRBJ2-2; 7 positions agree with TRBD2. The ends lost 0 bases at V and 0 bases at J; junction bases unmatched: 4. Germline V gene lookup returns CDR1 MGHRA and CDR2 YSYEKL. This CDR3 has 17 amino acids. This CDR3 reads CASSQDGGLTNTGELFF. In DNA, the CDR3 is TGCGCCAGCAGCCAAGACGGGGGACTAACGAACACCGGGGAGCTGTTTTTT.

The chain couples TRBV7-3 to TRBJ2-5; D might be TRBD2 (6 bases). Germline assignment: CDR1 SGHTA and CDR2 FQGTGA. The V gene lost 5 bases and the J gene lost 4 bases, with 11 bases spanning the gap. The CDR3 extends over 13 amino acids. CDR3 residues: CASSRRELETQYF. CDR3 bases: TGTGCCAGCAGCCGCCGGGAGCTAGAGACCCAGTACTTC.

The rearrangement uses TRBV5-1 and TRBJ2-7; TRBD2 is a possible D gene (6 bases). The CDR3 has 14 residues. The germline V gene has CDR1 SGHRS and CDR2 YFSETQ. V gave up 3 bases and J gave up 3 bases, with 13 bases separating them. CDR3 amino acids: CASSSTGTRYEQYF. CDR3 in DNA: TGCGCCAGCAGCTCCACCGGGACTCGCTACGAGCAGTACTTC. Supplemented by reference TRBV5-1 and TRBJ2-7, the full variable domain reads KAGVTQTPRYLIKTRGQQVTLSCSPISGHRSVSWYQQTPGQGLQFLFEYFSETQRNKGNFPGRFSGRQFSNSRSEMNVSTLELGDSALYLCASSSTGTRYEQYFGPGTRLTVT.

The chain uses TRBV4-1 and TRBJ1-1; D possibly corresponds to TRBD1 (5 bases). CDR1 is MGHRA and CDR2 is YSYEKL in the germline V gene. The CDR3 has 16 amino acids. V dropped 1 base and J dropped 2 bases, with 14 bases sitting between them. CDR3 DNA: TGCGCCAGCAGCCAAGCTTTAAGGGGCTTTAACACTGAAGCTTTCTTT. Translating gives CASSQALRGFNTEAFF.